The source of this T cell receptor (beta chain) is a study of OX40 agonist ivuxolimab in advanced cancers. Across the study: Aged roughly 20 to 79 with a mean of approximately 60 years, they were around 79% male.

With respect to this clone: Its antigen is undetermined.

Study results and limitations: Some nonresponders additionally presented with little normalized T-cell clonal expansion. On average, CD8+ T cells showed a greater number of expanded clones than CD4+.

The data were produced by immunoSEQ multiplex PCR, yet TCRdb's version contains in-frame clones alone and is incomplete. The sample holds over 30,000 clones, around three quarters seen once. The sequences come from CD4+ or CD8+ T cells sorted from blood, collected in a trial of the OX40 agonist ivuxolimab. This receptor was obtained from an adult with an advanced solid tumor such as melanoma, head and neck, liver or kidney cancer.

The CDR3 sequence is CASSRSGFQETQYF. The DNA of the CDR3 is TGTGCCAGCTCACGCTCGGGGTTCCAAGAGACCCAGTACTTC. The chain joins TRBV18 to TRBJ2-5; possibly TRBD2 for D (5 bases). The V and J ends lost 4 bases and 1 base respectively, with 10 bases between them. Germline CDR1 reads KGHSH; CDR2 reads LQKENI. The CDR3 spans 14 residues.